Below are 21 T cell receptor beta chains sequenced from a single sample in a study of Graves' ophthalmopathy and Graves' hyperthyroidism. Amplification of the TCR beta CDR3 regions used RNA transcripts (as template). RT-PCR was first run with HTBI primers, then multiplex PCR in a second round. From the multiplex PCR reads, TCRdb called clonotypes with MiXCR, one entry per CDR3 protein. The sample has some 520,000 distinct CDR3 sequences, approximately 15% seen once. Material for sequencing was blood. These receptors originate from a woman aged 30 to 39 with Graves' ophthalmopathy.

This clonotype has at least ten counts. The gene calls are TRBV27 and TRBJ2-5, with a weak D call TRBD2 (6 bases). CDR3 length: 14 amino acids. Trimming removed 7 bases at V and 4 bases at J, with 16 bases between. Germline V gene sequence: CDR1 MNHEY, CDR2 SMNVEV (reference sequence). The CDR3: CASTDWVGGETQYF. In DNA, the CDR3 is TGTGCCAGCACCGATTGGGTGGGGGGAGAGACCCAGTACTTC.

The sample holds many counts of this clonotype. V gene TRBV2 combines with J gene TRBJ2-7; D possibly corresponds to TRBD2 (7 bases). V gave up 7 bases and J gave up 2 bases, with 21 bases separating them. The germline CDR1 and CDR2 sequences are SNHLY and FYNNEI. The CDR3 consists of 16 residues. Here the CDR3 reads CASTPGGGRSPYEQYF. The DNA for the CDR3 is TGTGCCAGCACCCCTGGGGGGGGCCGCTCACCCTACGAGCAGTACTTC. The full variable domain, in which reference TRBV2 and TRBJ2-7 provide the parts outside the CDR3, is EPEVTQTPSHQVTQMGQEVILRCVPISNHLYFYWYRQILGQKVEFLVSFYNNEISEKSEIFDDQFSVERPDGSNFTLKIRSTKLEDSAMYFCASTPGGGRSPYEQYFGPGTRLTVT.

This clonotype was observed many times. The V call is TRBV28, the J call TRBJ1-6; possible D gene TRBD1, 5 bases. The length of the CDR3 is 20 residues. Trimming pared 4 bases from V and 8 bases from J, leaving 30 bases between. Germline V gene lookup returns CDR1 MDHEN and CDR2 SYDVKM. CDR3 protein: CASSSKSPRIGHFVYSPLHF. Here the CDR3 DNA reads TGTGCCAGCAGTTCCAAATCCCCAAGAATCGGACATTTCGTTTATTCACCCCTCCACTTT.

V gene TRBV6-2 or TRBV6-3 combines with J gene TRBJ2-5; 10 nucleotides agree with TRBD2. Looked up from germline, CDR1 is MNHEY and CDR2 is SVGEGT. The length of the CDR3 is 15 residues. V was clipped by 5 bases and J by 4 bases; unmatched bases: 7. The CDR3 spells CASSLNPSGGETQYF. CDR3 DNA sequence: TGTGCCAGCAGTCTCAATCCTAGCGGGGGAGAGACCCAGTACTTC.

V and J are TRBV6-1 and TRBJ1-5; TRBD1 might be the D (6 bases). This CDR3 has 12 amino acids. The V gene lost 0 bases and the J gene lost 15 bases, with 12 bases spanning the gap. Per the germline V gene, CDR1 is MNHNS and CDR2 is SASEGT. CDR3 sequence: CASSEAGHLRHF. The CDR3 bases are TGTGCCAGCAGTGAAGCGGGACACCTAAGGCATTTT.

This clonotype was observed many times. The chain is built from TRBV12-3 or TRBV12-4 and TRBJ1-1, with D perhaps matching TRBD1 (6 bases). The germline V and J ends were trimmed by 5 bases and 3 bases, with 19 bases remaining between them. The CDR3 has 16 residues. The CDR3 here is CASSPGTFSRYTEAFF. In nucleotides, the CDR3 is TGTGCCAGCAGTCCCGGGACATTTAGTAGGTACACTGAAGCTTTCTTT.

The CDR3 region has the DNA TGTGCCAGCTCAAACGGGGGTTCGGCAGAGACCCAGTACTTC. It specifies CASSNGGSAETQYF. This chain connects TRBV18 to TRBJ2-5; D perhaps matches TRBD2 (6 bases). Trimming stripped 5 bases from V and 4 bases from J, with 14 bases between. Germline lookup yields CDR1 KGHSH and CDR2 LQKENI. The CDR3 consists of 14 residues.

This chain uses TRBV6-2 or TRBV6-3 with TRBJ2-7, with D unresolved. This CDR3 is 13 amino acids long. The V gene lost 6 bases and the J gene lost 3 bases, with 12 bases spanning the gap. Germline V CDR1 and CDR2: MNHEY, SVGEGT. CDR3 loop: CASRGSAFYEQYF. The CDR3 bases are TGTGCCAGCAGAGGTTCAGCCTTCTACGAGCAGTACTTC.

CDR3 nucleotides: TGCGCCAGCAGCTTGGTTTCCGGGGGCCAAGAGACCCAGTACTTC. It translates to CASSLVSGGQETQYF. The rearrangement links TRBV5-1 to TRBJ2-5; the D gene is possibly TRBD2 (6 bases). Germline-derived CDR1 and CDR2 are SGHRS and YFSETQ. Deletions cut 0 bases from V and 1 base from J, with 10 bases between. This CDR3 is 15 amino acids long.

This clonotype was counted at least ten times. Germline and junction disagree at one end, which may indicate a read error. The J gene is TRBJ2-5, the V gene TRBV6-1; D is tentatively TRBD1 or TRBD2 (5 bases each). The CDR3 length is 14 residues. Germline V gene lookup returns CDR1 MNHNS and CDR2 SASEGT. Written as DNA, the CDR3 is TGTGCCAGCAGTCAAAAGAGGGAGACAGTTAAAAGGCACTTC. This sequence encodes CASSQKRETVKRHF.

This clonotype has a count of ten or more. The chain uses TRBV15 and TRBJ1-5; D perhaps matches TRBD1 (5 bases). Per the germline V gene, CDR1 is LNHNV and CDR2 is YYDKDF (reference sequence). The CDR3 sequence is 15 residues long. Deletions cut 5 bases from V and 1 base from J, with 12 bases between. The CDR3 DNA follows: TGTGCCACCAGCCCACGGGGGGGAAGCAATCAGCCCCAGCATTTT. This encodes CATSPRGGSNQPQHF.

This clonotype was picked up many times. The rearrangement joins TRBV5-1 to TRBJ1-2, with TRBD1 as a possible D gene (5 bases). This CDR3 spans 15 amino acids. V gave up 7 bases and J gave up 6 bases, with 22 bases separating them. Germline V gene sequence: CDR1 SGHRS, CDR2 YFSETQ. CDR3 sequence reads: CASSGRGGSGDGYTF. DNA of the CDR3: TGCGCCAGCTCCGGCCGGGGCGGCTCCGGGGATGGCTACACCTTC. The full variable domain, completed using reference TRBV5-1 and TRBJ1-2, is KAGVTQTPRYLIKTRGQQVTLSCSPISGHRSVSWYQQTPGQGLQFLFEYFSETQRNKGNFPGRFSGRQFSNSRSEMNVSTLELGDSALYLCASSGRGGSGDGYTFGSGTRLTVV.

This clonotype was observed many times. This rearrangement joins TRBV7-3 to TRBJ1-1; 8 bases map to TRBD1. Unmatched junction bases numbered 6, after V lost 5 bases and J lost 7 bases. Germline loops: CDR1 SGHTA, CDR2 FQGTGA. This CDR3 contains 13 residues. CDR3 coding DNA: TGTGCCAGCAGCGAGACAGGGGATAGTGAAGCTTTCTTT. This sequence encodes CASSETGDSEAFF.

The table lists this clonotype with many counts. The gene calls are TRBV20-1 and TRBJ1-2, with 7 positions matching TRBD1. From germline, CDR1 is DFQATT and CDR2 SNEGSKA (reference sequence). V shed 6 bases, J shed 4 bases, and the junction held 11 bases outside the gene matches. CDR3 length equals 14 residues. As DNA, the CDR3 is TGCAGTGCGGCATCCACAGGGGTTGTCTATGGCTACACCTTC. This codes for CSAASTGVVYGYTF.

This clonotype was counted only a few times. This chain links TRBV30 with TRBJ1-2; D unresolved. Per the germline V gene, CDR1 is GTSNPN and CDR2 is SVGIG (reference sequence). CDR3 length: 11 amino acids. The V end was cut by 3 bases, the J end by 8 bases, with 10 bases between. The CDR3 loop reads CAWRETRGYTF. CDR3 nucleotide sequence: TGTGCCTGGAGGGAGACTCGAGGCTACACCTTC.

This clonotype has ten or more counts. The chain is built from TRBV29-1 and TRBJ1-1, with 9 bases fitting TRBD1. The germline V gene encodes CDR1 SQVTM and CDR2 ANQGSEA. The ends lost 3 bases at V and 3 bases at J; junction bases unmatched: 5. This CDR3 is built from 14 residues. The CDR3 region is CSVEGTGTDTEAFF. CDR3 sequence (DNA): TGCAGCGTTGAGGGGACAGGGACGGACACTGAAGCTTTCTTT.

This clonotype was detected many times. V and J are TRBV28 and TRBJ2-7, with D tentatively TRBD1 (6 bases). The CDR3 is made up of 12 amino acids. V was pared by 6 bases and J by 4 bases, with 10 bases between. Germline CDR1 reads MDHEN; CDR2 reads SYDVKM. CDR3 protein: CASRTGKYEQYF. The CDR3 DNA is TGTGCCAGCAGAACAGGGAAATACGAGCAGTACTTC.

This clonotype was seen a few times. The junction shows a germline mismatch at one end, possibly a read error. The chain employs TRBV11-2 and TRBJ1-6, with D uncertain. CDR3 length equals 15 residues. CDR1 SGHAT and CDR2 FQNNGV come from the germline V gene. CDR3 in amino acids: CASSLAPTSGSHLHF. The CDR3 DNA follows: TGTGCCAGCAGCTTAGCTCCAACTTCAGGATCACACCTCCACTTT.

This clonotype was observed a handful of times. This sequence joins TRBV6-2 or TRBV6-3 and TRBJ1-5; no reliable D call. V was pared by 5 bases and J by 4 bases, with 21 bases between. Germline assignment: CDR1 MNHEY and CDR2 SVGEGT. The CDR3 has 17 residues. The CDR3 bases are TGTGCCAGCAGTGGCCGAATAGGGATCGGTGGGAATCAGCCCCAGCATTTT. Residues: CASSGRIGIGGNQPQHF.

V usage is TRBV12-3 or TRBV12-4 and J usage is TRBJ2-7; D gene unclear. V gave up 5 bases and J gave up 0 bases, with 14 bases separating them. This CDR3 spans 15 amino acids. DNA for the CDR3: TGTGCCAGCAGTAGCCCCACCGGGCGCTCCTACGAGCAGTACTTC. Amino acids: CASSSPTGRSYEQYF.

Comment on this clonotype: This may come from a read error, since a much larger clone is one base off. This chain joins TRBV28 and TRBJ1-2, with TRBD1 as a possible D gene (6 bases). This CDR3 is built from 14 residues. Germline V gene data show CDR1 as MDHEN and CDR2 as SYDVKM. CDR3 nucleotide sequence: TGTGCCAGCAGTTTATTCCGCCCTGGGGGCGGCTACAACTTC. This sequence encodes CASSLFRPGGGYNF.